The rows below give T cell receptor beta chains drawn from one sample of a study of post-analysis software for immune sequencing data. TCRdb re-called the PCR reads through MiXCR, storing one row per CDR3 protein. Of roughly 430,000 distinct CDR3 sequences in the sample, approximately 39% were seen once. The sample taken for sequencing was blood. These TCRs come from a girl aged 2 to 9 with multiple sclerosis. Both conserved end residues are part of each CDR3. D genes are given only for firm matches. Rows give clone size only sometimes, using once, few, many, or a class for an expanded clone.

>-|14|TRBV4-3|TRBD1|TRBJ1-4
CASSQGQGSEKLFF
TGCGCCAGCAGCCAAGGACAGGGGAGTGAAAAACTGTTTTTT
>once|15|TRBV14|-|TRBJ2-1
CASSRRALSYNEQFF
TGTGCCAGCAGCCGTAGGGCGCTTAGCTACAATGAGCAGTTCTTC
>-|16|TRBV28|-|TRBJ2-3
CASHAWGLGDTDTQYF
TGTGCCAGCCATGCATGGGGGCTGGGGGACACAGATACGCAGTATTTT
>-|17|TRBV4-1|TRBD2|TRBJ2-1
CASSQPTRLAGVGERFF
TGCGCCAGCAGCCAGCCCACGAGACTAGCGGGAGTCGGTGAGCGGTTCTTC
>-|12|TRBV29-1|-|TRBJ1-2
CSVERVIHGYTF
TGCAGCGTTGAGAGGGTTATCCATGGCTACACCTTC
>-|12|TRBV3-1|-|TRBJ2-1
CASSQGSNEQFF
TGTGCCAGCAGCCAAGGGTCGAATGAGCAGTTCTTC
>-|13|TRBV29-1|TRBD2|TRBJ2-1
CSALQRDFNEQFF
TGCAGCGCGCTCCAGCGGGATTTCAATGAGCAGTTCTTC
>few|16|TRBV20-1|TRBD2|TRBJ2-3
CSAPRGGGGYTDTQYF
TGCAGTGCTCCCCGAGGTGGGGGGGGTTACACAGATACGCAGTATTTT
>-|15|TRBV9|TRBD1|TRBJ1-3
CASSSWTGSGNTIYF
TGTGCCAGCAGCTCTTGGACAGGGTCAGGAAACACCATATATTTT
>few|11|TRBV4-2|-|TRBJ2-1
CASSQVGEQFF
TGTGCCAGCAGCCAAGTTGGTGAGCAGTTCTTC
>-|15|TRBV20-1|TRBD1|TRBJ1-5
CSASQGAFGNQPQHF
TGCAGTGCTAGTCAGGGGGCCTTCGGAAATCAGCCCCAGCATTTT
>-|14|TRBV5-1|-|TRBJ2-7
CASSLGQTIYEQYF
TGCGCCAGCAGCTTGGGACAAACGATCTACGAGCAGTACTTC
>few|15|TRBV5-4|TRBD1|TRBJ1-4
CASNHRGEIAEKLFF
TGTGCCAGCAACCACAGGGGGGAGATTGCTGAAAAACTGTTTTTT
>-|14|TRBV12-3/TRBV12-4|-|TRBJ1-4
CASNLYGPNEKLFF
TGTGCCAGCAACCTGTACGGGCCTAATGAAAAACTGTTTTTT
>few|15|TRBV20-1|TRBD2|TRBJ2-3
CSAREGGRYTDTQYF
TGCAGTGCTAGGGAAGGCGGGAGGTACACAGATACGCAGTATTTT
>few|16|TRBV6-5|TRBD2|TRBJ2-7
CASSLVAGVKFYEQYF
TGTGCCAGCAGTCTGGTAGCGGGAGTCAAATTCTACGAGCAGTACTTC
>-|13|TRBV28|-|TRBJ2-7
CASVRGGSYEQYF
TGTGCCAGCGTCCGCGGTGGCTCCTACGAGCAGTACTTC
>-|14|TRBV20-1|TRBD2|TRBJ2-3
CSVRTSGGTDTQYF
TGCAGTGTTCGGACTAGCGGGGGGACAGATACGCAGTATTTT
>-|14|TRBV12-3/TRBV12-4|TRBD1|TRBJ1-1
CASRGQLPNTEAFF
TGTGCCAGCAGGGGACAGCTACCGAACACTGAAGCTTTCTTT
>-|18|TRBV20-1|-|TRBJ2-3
CSARDTAPGYWRTDTQYF
TGCAGTGCTAGAGATACAGCCCCTGGGTACTGGCGCACAGATACGCAGTATTTT
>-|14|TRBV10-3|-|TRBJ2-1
CAISQESSYNEQFF
TGTGCCATCAGTCAGGAGAGCTCCTACAATGAGCAGTTCTTC
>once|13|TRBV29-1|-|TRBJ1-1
CSVEVAENTEAFF
TGCAGCGTTGAAGTAGCTGAGAACACTGAAGCTTTCTTT
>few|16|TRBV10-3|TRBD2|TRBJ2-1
CAISSRTSGVNNEQFF
TGTGCCATCAGTAGTCGGACTAGCGGGGTTAACAATGAGCAGTTCTTC
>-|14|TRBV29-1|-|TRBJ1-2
CSVGFLQANYGYTF
TGCAGCGTAGGATTTCTACAGGCTAACTATGGCTACACCTTC
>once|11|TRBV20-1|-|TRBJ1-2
CRARTNYGYTF
TGCAGGGCGCGGACTAACTATGGCTACACCTTC
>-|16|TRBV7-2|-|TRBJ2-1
CASSPLMLAEYNEQFF
TGTGCCAGCAGCCCTCTAATGTTAGCGGAATACAATGAGCAGTTCTTC
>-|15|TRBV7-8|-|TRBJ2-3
CASSSSARSADTQYF
TGTGCCAGCAGCTCCAGTGCTAGGTCTGCAGATACGCAGTATTTT
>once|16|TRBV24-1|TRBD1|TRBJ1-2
CATSDPGQGGPHGYTF
TGTGCCACCAGTGATCCGGGACAGGGGGGGCCCCATGGCTACACCTTC
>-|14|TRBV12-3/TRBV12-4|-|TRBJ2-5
CASSPDLTRETQYF
TGTGCCAGCAGCCCGGACTTGACGCGAGAGACCCAGTACTTC
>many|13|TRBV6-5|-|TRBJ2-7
CASSYRTGNEQYF
TGTGCCAGCAGTTACCGCACAGGGAACGAGCAGTACTTC
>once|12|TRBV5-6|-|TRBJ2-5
CASSRTATSRYF
TGTGCCAGCAGCAGGACAGCGACCAGTAGGTACTTC
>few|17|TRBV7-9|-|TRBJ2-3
CASSLKVLGPSTDTQYF
TGTGCCAGCAGCTTAAAGGTTCTAGGCCCAAGCACAGATACGCAGTATTTT
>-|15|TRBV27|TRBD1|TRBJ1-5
CASSLNQGANQPQHF
TGTGCCAGCAGTTTAAACCAGGGGGCAAATCAGCCCCAGCATTTT
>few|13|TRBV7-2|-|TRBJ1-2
CASSLEQGSGYTF
TGTGCCAGCAGCTTAGAACAGGGCAGCGGCTACACCTTC
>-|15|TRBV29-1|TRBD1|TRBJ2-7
CSVAWDRMPTYEQYF
TGCAGCGTCGCCTGGGACAGGATGCCCACCTACGAGCAGTACTTC
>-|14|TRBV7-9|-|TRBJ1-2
CASSPRSGTYGYTF
TGTGCCAGCAGCCCTCGATCCGGGACCTATGGCTACACCTTC
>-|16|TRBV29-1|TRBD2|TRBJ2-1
CSVDEVSGGEFNEQFF
TGCAGCGTTGATGAGGTTAGCGGGGGGGAATTCAATGAGCAGTTCTTC
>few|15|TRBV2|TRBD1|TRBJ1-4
CASSQHRGNDEKLFF
TGTGCCAGCAGCCAACACAGGGGGAATGATGAAAAACTGTTTTTT
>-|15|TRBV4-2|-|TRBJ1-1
CASSQEGGVSTEAFF
TGTGCCAGCAGCCAAGAAGGGGGGGTGAGCACTGAAGCTTTCTTT
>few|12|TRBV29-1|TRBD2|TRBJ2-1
CSVVLADNEQFF
TGCAGCGTTGTCCTAGCGGACAATGAGCAGTTCTTC
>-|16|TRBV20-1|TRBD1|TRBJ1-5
CSASVPGQAPKQPQHF
TGCAGTGCTAGTGTACCGGGACAGGCTCCGAAGCAGCCCCAGCATTTT
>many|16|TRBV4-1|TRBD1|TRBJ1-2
CASSQGSTGGLYGYTF
TGCGCCAGCAGCCAAGGATCTACAGGGGGCCTATATGGCTACACCTTC
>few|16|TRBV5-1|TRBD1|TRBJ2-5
CASSAWDRGSRETQYF
TGCGCCAGCAGCGCATGGGACAGGGGCTCCAGGGAGACCCAGTACTTC
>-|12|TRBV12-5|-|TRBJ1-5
CASGTSPAAQHF
TGTGCTAGTGGTACCAGCCCGGCGGCCCAGCATTTT
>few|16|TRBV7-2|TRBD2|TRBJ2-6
CASSLVAGSGANVLTF
TGTGCCAGCAGCTTAGTAGCGGGCTCTGGGGCCAACGTCCTGACTTTC
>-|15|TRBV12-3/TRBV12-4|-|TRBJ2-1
CASSLGLFSYNEQFF
TGTGCCAGCAGTTTAGGGCTATTCTCCTACAATGAGCAGTTCTTC
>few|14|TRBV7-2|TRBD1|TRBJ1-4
CASSLGDRDEKLFF
TGTGCCAGCAGCTTAGGGGACAGGGACGAAAAACTGTTTTTT
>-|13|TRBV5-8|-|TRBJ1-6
CASRLIYNSPLHF
TGTGCCAGCAGGTTGATCTATAATTCACCCCTCCACTTT
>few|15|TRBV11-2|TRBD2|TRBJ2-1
CASSLTGTSGREQFF
TGTGCCAGCAGCTTGACCGGGACTAGCGGGAGAGAGCAGTTCTTC
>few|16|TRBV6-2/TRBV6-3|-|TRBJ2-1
CASSYPSLGEDNEQFF
TGTGCCAGCAGTTACCCTTCCCTAGGGGAAGACAATGAGCAGTTCTTC
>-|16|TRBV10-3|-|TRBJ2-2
CAISESAGGITGELFF
TGTGCCATCAGTGAGTCGGCCGGGGGTATCACCGGGGAGCTGTTTTTT
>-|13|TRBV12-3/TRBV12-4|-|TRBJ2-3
CASRTHSADTQYF
TGTGCCAGCAGGACCCATAGCGCAGATACGCAGTATTTT
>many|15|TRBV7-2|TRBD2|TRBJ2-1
CASSWTSGSTNEQFF
TGTGCCAGCAGCTGGACTAGCGGTAGTACCAATGAGCAGTTCTTC
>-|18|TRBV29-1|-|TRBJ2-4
CSVSGASSPFLAKNIQYF
TGCAGCGTCTCCGGGGCATCCAGCCCGTTCCTAGCCAAAAACATTCAGTACTTC
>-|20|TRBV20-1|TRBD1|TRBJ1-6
CSARTPGGVNVPWGTSPLHF
TGCAGTGCTAGGACGCCAGGGGGAGTTAACGTTCCCTGGGGGACCTCACCCCTCCACTTT
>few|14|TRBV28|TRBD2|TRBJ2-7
CASSFGRGAYEQYF
TGTGCCAGCAGTTTTGGGCGGGGGGCCTACGAGCAGTACTTC
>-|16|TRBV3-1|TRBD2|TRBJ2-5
CASSHTSSGEGETQYF
TGTGCCAGCAGTCACACCTCTAGCGGGGAAGGAGAGACCCAGTACTTC